The 20 T cell receptor beta chains below were found in one sample sequenced in a study of regulatory T cells in long-lasting Graves disease. Sequencing libraries for TCR beta were prepared with iRepertoire HTBI primers and Arm-PCR of CDR3 regions. One entry per CDR3 protein results from TCRdb running MiXCR on the multiplex PCR reads. The top ten clones hold 25% to 30% of a sample with almost 350,000 distinct CDR3 sequences, around a fifth of them seen once. Sample time point: persistent/refractory GD, antithyroid drugs over 5 years with positive TRAb. PBMC RNA served as the TCR library source. The sequenced sample was peripheral blood mononuclear cells (PBMCs), obtained when the disease was refractory, from a patient treated with antithyroid drugs. These receptors all stem from a female donor with Graves disease.

The V and J genes are TRBV6-2 or TRBV6-3 and TRBJ1-5, with D possibly matching TRBD1 (5 bases). Germline CDR1 MNHEY, CDR2 SVGEGT. V gave up 5 bases and J gave up 7 bases, with 12 bases separating them. The CDR3 consists of 13 residues. The CDR3 reads CASSTQQGQPQHF. CDR3 DNA sequence: TGTGCCAGCAGTACACAGCAGGGACAGCCCCAGCATTTT.

This clonotype was picked up many times. This chain connects TRBV11-2 to TRBJ1-2; perhaps TRBD1 as D (6 bases). The CDR3 sequence is 12 residues long. Germline CDR1 SGHAT, CDR2 FQNNGV. V lost 2 bases to trimming and J lost 12 bases, with 13 bases between them. For the CDR3, the DNA is TGTGCCAGCAGCTTAATGGGGGGCAAGAACACCTTC. Translated, it gives CASSLMGGKNTF.

This clonotype was seen a few times. This chain links TRBV14 with TRBJ1-4, with unresolved D. The germline V and J ends were trimmed by 4 bases and 3 bases, with 15 bases remaining between them. This CDR3 region has 16 residues. Looked up from germline, CDR1 is SGHDN and CDR2 is FVKESK. The CDR3 region has the DNA TGTGCCAGCAGCCCGTTTGATGGACGGCCTAATGAAAAACTGTTTTTT. Residues: CASSPFDGRPNEKLFF. Drawing the rest from reference TRBV14 and TRBJ1-4, the complete variable domain is EAGVTQFPSHSVIEKGQTVTLRCDPISGHDNLYWYRRVMGKEIKFLLHFVKESKQDESGMPNNRFLAERTGGTYSTLKVQPAELEDSGVYFCASSPFDGRPNEKLFFGSGTQLSVL.

There are many counts of this clonotype. The chain recombines TRBV5-1 with TRBJ1-1, with D tentatively TRBD1 (6 bases). CDR1 is SGHRS and CDR2 is YFSETQ in the germline V gene. The CDR3 is 15 amino acids. V was clipped by 4 bases and J by 1 base, with 14 bases between them. In DNA form, the CDR3 reads TGCGCCAGCAGCCCGTGGCAGGGGAAGAACACTGAAGCTTTCTTT. Protein product: CASSPWQGKNTEAFF.

This clonotype occurred many times. The chain has TRBV9 and TRBJ1-2; D ambiguous. The CDR3 consists of 14 residues. Germline V gene lookup returns CDR1 SGDLS and CDR2 YYNGEE. The V end lost 3 bases, the J end lost 7 bases, and 16 bases lay between the germline ends. In nucleotides, the CDR3 is TGTGCCAGCAGCGGCCAGCCCGATGCGGGTGGCTACACCTTC. It encodes CASSGQPDAGGYTF.

Ten or more counts support this clonotype. The chain links TRBV10-1 to TRBJ1-6; 8 positions agree with TRBD1. Unmatched junction bases numbered 7, after V lost 9 bases and J lost 0 bases. This CDR3 spans 16 amino acids. Looked up from germline, CDR1 is WNHNN and CDR2 is SYGVQD (reference sequence). CDR3 DNA sequence: TGCGCCAGTTTGGGGACAGGCCTCTCCTATAATTCACCCCTCCACTTT. It yields the protein CASLGTGLSYNSPLHF.

This clonotype came up many times. CDR3 loop: CASSLLRVPEKLFF. The CDR3 DNA is TGTGCCAGCAGTTTATTGCGGGTACCCGAAAAACTGTTTTTT. The chain links TRBV27 to TRBJ1-4; D remains ambiguous. CDR1 is MNHEY and CDR2 is SMNVEV in the germline V gene (reference sequence). Trimming cost V 1 base and J 8 bases, with 11 bases left between them. The CDR3 contains 14 residues.

The V gene is TRBV7-2, the J gene TRBJ2-2; TRBD1 is a possible D gene (6 bases). The CDR3 loop spans 18 amino acids. Between the trimmed V and J ends, which lost 1 base and 1 base, there was a span of 16 bases. Germline V gene sequence: CDR1 SGHTA, CDR2 FQGNSA. The CDR3 nucleotides read TGTGCCAGCAGCTTAGATGACTTCAGGGGTTGGAACACCGGGGAGCTGTTTTTT. Protein: CASSLDDFRGWNTGELFF.

This clonotype was detected ten times or more. V is TRBV12-3 or TRBV12-4 and J is TRBJ2-5; tentative D call: TRBD1 (5 bases). The length of the CDR3 is 13 residues. Between the trimmed V and J ends, which lost 3 bases and 5 bases, there was a span of 10 bases. The CDR3 DNA reads TGTGCCAGCAGTTTGGGGCTAGTGGAGACCCAGTACTTC. Translated, it gives CASSLGLVETQYF.

The gene calls are TRBV19 and TRBJ1-5; TRBD1 is a possible D gene (5 bases). Germline V gene sequence: CDR1 LNHDA, CDR2 SQIVND (reference sequence). Deletions cut 3 bases from V and 3 bases from J, with 9 bases between. The length of the CDR3 is 14 residues. The CDR3, as DNA: TGTGCCAGTAGTATTCGACAGTACAATCAGCCCCAGCATTTT. Translated, it gives CASSIRQYNQPQHF.

As for this clonotype: The missing conserved phenylalanine or tryptophan at the end of this CDR3 makes a read error likely. The CDR3 spells CSATRDRGPYEQYL. CDR3 nucleotides: TGCAGTGCTACAAGGGACAGGGGCCCCTACGAGCAGTACCTC. This rearrangement joins TRBV20-1 to TRBJ2-7; 10 bases align to TRBD1. J lost 2 bases, V lost 4 bases, and 5 bases had no gene match. Germline values: CDR1 DFQATT, CDR2 SNEGSKA (reference sequence). The CDR3 sequence is 14 residues long.

This clonotype was detected a few times. The V gene is TRBV7-3, the J gene TRBJ2-1, with 7 bases matching TRBD2. The CDR3 consists of 15 residues. V lost 1 base, J lost 2 bases, and 2 bases stayed unmatched. Germline V gene sequence: CDR1 SGHTA, CDR2 FQGTGA. The CDR3 bases are TGTGCCAGCAGCTTAAGGGAGGGCCCCTACAATGAGCAGTTCTTC. Translation gives CASSLREGPYNEQFF.

This clonotype was detected many times. The V gene is TRBV6-1, the J gene TRBJ2-7; a weak D match, TRBD2 (5 bases). Germline CDR1 reads MNHNS; CDR2 reads SASEGT. The V end was cut by 2 bases, the J end by 7 bases, with 15 bases between. This CDR3 region has 14 residues. CDR3 amino acids: CASSEIPPSGEQYF. The CDR3 nucleotides are TGTGCCAGCAGTGAAATTCCCCCGTCGGGGGAGCAGTACTTC.

In this sample, this clonotype turned up a few times. The V gene is TRBV7-8, the J gene TRBJ1-4, with a possible D match to TRBD1 (6 bases). The V gene lost 4 bases and the J gene lost 7 bases, with 16 bases spanning the gap. This CDR3 is 15 amino acids long. CDR1 SGHVS and CDR2 FQNEAQ come from the germline V gene. The CDR3 DNA reads as TGTGCCAGCAGCTCACCACAGGGAGTTGGTGAAAAACTGTTTTTT. Translated: CASSSPQGVGEKLFF.

The chain links TRBV19 to TRBJ2-7, with 10 bases aligning to TRBD1. CDR3 length: 15 amino acids. The V and J ends lost 3 bases and 6 bases, in that order; junction bases with no gene match: 8. Germline CDR1 reads LNHDA; CDR2 reads SQIVND (reference sequence). The CDR3, as DNA: TGTGCCAGTAGTATCCCCGGGACAGGGGTTAGCGAGCAGTACTTC. Translated: CASSIPGTGVSEQYF. The full variable domain, rest sourced from reference TRBV19 and TRBJ2-7, is DGGITQSPKYLFRKEGQNVTLSCEQNLNHDAMYWYRQDPGQGLRLIYYSQIVNDFQKGDIAEGYSVSREKKESFPLTVTSAQKNPTAFYLCASSIPGTGVSEQYFGPGTRLTVT.

This clonotype has a handful of counts. The V call is TRBV3-1, the J call TRBJ1-3; D is perhaps TRBD1 (5 bases). Germline-derived CDR1 and CDR2 are LGHDT and YNNKEL (reference sequence). This CDR3 contains 16 residues. V was clipped by 2 bases and J by 0 bases, with 11 bases between them. This CDR3 reads CASSQLTGTSGNTIYF. CDR3 in DNA: TGTGCCAGCAGCCAACTAACAGGAACCTCTGGAAACACCATATATTTT.

This clonotype has just one count. A single base separates this from a much larger clone, so it may be a read error. A read error is likely, as this CDR3 ends without the conserved phenylalanine or tryptophan. Because the CDR3's place on the DNA is in doubt, the DNA is left out and the CDR3 is given as listed by TCRdb. This chain connects TRBV5-6 to TRBJ2-5; TRBD2 was called by the table and not checked on the DNA. The germline V gene encodes CDR1 SGHDT and CDR2 YYEEEE. The CDR3 has 14 residues if both end residues are counted. The CDR3 spells CASKNQGVSGRPSH.

The chain has TRBV18 and TRBJ1-4, with 7 bases fitting TRBD1. This CDR3 has 16 residues. Germline trimming cut 3 bases from V and 0 bases from J; bases unmatched to any gene: 4. CDR1 and CDR2 (germline): KGHSH, LQKENI. CDR3 residues: CASSPVGQSTNEKLFF. The CDR3 DNA reads as TGTGCCAGCTCACCTGTGGGACAGTCAACTAATGAAAAACTGTTTTTT.

In this sample, this clonotype turned up a few times. V usage is TRBV5-5 and J usage is TRBJ2-2, with 7 bases that match TRBD1. The CDR3 runs to 14 residues. Trimming took 4 bases from V and 4 from J; bases not matched to a gene: 4. CDR1 and CDR2 (germline): SGHKS, YYEKEE (reference sequence). The CDR3 DNA reads TGTGCCAGCAGCGTCGACAGGGCCACCGGGGAGCTGTTTTTT. Residues: CASSVDRATGELFF.

This clonotype was seen repeatedly, ten times or more. The chain combines TRBV6-2 or TRBV6-3 with TRBJ1-1, with a possible D match to TRBD1 (5 bases). V lost 2 bases to trimming and J lost 5 bases, with 12 bases between them. This CDR3 is 14 amino acids long. From germline, CDR1 is MNHEY and CDR2 SVGEGT. The CDR3 DNA reads as TGTGCCAGCAGTTACCCACCCGGGGGAACTGAAGCTTTCTTT. It specifies CASSYPPGGTEAFF.